This T cell receptor beta chain was sequenced for a study of T cell changes during pregnancy in multiple sclerosis. TCRdb's table, derived via immunoSEQ multiplex PCR, lists solely in-frame clones and lacks some. The sample contains 90,000 to 95,000 clones, approximately 92% of which appear only once. The CDR3 consists of 17 residues. The V gene end was trimmed by 1 base and the J gene end by 2 bases; junction bases not matched to a gene: 10. Germline V gene lookup returns CDR1 SEHNR and CDR2 FQNEAQ (reference sequence). V usage is TRBV7-9 and J usage is TRBJ2-5; 7 nucleotides agree with TRBD1. The receptor's source is a female donor with multiple sclerosis, enrolled in a pregnancy study. The sequencing used peripheral blood, collected in the first trimester of pregnancy. The CDR3 DNA reads TGTGCCAGCAGCTTAGTGAAGGGGGCCCTCCTACAAGAGACCCAGTACTTC. Residues: CASSLVKGALLQETQYF.